The clone carrying this T cell receptor beta chain was detected only a few times. This sample stems from a study of regulatory T cells in long-lasting Graves disease. iRepertoire HTBI primers and Arm-PCR of CDR3 regions built TCR beta libraries. One entry per CDR3 protein results from TCRdb running MiXCR on the multiplex PCR reads. The sample shows about 540,000 distinct CDR3 sequences, less than 15% of them seen only once. The sample's time point: newly diagnosed GD, antithyroid drugs for less than 3 months. RNA isolated from PBMCs was used to make the TCR library. Clinicians diagnosed Graves' disease using American Thyroid Association guidelines. Trimming took off 6 bases at V and 4 bases at J, with 22 bases between the two ends. CDR3 size: 18 residues. CDR1 and CDR2 from the germline V gene are MNHNS and SASEGT. The sample was also reused in another study, on T cells in Graves' hyperthyroidism and ophthalmopathy. As that study records: Over 18 months, lack of ophthalmopathy progression marked Graves' hyperthyroidism as stable.

This specimen consisted of peripheral blood mononuclear cells (PBMCs), obtained at new diagnosis, from a patient treated with antithyroid drugs. The chain uses TRBV6-1 and TRBJ2-6, with D possibly being TRBD1 (7 bases). The TCR was taken from a man under 40 with Graves disease. For the CDR3, the DNA is TGTGCCAGCAGCCGAGACAGGGATCCTCGGGGGGGGGCCAACGTCCTGACTTTC. It encodes CASSRDRDPRGGANVLTF.